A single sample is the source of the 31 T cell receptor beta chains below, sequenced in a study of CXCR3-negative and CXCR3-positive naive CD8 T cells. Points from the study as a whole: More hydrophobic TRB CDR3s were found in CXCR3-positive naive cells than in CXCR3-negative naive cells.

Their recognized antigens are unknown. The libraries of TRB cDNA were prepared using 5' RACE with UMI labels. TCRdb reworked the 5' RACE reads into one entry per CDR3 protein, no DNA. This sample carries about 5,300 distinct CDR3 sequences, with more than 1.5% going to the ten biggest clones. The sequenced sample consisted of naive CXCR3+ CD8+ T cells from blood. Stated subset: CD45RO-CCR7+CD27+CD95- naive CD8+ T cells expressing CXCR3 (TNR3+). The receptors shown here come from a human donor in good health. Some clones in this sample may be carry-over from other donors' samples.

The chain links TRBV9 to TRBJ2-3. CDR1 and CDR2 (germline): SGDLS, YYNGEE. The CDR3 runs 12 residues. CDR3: CASSVGTDTQYF.

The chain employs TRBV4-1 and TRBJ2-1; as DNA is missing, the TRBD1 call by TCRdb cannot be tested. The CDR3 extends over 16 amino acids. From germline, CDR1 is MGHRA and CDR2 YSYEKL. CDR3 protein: CASSPGPGTPSNEQFF.

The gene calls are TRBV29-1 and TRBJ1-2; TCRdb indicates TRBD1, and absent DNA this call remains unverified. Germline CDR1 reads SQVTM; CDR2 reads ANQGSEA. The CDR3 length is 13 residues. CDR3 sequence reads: CSVPGRANYGYTF.

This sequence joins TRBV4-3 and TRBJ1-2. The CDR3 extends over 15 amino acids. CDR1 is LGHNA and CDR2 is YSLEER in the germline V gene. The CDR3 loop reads CASSQERAENYGYTF.

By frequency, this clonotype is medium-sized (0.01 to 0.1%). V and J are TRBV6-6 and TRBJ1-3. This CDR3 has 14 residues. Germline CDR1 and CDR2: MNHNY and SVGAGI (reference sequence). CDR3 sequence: CASSYDTSGNTIYF.

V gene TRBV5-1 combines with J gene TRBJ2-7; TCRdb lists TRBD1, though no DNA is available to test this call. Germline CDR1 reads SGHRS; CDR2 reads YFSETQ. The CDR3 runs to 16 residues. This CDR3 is CASSSPAQTGGYEQYF.

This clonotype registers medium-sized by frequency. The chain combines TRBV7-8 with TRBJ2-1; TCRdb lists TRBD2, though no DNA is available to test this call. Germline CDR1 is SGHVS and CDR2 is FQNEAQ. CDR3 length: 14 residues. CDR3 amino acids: CASSRTSGRNEQFF.

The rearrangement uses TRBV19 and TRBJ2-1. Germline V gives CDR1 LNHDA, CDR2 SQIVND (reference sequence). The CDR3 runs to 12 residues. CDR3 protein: CASSIGANEQFF.

The CDR3 protein is CASSHGSGTWAYEQYF. The chain carries TRBV3-1 and TRBJ2-7; TCRdb reports TRBD2, a call that lacks DNA to check it against. This CDR3 is built from 16 residues. The germline V gene encodes CDR1 LGHDT and CDR2 YNNKEL (reference sequence).

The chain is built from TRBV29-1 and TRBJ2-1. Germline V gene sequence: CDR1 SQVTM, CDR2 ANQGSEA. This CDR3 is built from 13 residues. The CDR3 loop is CSVEAVTYNEQFF.

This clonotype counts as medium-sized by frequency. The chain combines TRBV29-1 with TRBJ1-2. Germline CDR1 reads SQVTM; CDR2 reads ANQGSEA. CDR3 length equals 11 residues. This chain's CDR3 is CSAVGTHGYTF.

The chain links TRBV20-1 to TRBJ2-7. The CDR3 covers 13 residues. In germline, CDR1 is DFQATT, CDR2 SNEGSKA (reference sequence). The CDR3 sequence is CSAYNPASYEQYF.

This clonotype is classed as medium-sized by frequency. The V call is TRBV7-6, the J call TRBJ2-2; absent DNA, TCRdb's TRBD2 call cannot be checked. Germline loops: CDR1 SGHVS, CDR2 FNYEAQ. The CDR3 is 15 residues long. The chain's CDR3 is CASSWGGGVTGELFF.

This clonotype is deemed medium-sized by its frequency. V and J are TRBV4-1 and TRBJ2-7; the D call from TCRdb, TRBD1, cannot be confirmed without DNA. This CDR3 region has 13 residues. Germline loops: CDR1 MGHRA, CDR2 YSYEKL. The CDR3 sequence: CASSWGGSDEQYF.

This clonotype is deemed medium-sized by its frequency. CDR3 sequence: CASSRIGTAYGYTF. The gene calls are TRBV12-3 or TRBV12-4 and TRBJ1-2; TCRdb gives TRBD1 as the D gene, but with no DNA this cannot be confirmed. This CDR3 has 14 amino acids.

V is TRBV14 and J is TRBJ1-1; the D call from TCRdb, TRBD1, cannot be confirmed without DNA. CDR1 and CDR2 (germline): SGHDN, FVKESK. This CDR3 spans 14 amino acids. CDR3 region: CASSQVPGWSEAFF. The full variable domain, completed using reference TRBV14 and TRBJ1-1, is EAGVTQFPSHSVIEKGQTVTLRCDPISGHDNLYWYRRVMGKEIKFLLHFVKESKQDESGMPNNRFLAERTGGTYSTLKVQPAELEDSGVYFCASSQVPGWSEAFFGQGTRLTVV.

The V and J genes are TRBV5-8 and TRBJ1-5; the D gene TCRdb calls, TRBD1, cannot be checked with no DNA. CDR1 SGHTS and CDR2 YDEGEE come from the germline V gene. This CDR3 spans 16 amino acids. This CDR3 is CASSPQGILLDQPQHF.

CDR3 in amino acids: CASSYEEGSYEQYF. J is TRBJ2-7 and V is TRBV6-5; lacking DNA, the TRBD1 call made by TCRdb goes unchecked. Germline V gene data show CDR1 as MNHEY and CDR2 as SVGAGI. The CDR3 is 14 residues long.

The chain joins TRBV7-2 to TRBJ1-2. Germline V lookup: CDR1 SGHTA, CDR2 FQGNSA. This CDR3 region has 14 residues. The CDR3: CASSLVDGPGGYTF.

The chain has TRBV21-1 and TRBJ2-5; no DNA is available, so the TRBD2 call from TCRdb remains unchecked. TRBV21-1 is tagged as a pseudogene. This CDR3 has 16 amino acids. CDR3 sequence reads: CASSKVGGRIVETQYF.

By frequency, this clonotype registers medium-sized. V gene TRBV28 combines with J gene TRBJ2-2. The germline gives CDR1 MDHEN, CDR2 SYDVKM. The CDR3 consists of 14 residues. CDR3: CASSPALFTGELFF.

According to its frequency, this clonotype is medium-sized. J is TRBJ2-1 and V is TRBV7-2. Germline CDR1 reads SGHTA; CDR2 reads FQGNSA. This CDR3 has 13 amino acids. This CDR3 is CASSTWTSSEQFF.

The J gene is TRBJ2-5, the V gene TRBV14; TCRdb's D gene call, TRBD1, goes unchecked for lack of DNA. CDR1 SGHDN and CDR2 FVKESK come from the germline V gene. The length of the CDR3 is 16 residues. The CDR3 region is CASSHLDRTFGETQYF.

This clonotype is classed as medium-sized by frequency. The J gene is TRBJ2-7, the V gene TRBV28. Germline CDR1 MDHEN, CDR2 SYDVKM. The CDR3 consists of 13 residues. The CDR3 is CASKTEPFYEQYF.

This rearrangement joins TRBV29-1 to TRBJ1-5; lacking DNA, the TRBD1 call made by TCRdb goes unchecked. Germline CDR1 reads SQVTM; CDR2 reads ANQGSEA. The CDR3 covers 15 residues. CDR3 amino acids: CSVAQGLEPYQPQHF. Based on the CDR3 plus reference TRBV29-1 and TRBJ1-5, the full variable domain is SAVISQKPSRDICQRGTSLTIQCQVDSQVTMMFWYRQQPGQSLTLIATANQGSEATYESGFVIDKFPISRPNLTFSTLTVSNMSPEDSSIYLCSVAQGLEPYQPQHFGDGTRLSIL.

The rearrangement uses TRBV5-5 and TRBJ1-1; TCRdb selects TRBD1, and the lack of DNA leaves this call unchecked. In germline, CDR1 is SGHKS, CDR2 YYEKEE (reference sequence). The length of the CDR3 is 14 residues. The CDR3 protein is CASSFGQGNTEAFF.

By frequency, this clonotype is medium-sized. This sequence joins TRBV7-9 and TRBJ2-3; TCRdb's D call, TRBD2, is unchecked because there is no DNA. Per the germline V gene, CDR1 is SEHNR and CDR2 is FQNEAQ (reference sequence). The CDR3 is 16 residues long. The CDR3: CASSSSTSGFTDTQYF.

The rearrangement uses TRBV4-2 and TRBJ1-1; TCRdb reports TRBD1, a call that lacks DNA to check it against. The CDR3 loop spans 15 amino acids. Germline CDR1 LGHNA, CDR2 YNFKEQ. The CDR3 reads CASSQGRGMNTEAFF.

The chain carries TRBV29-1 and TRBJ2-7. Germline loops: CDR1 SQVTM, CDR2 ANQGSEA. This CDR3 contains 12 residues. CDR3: CSVITGPYEQYF.

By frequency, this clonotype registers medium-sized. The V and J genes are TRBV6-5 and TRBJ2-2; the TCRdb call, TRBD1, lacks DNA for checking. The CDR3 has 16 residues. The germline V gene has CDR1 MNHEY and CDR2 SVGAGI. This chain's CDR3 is CASSSSRQGMTGELFF.

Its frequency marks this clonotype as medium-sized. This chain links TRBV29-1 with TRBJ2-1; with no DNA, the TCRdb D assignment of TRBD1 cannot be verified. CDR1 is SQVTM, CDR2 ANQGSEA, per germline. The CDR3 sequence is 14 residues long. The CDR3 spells CSAYRAVSYNEQFF.